This T cell receptor beta chain derives from a study of shared clonotypes between healthy human individuals. Findings and limits, study-wide: Larger estimated richness was generally recorded for naive subsets relative to memory subsets. Non-shared clonotypes had lower generation probabilities than clonotypes shared by all four sorted-subset donors. Between a handful of donors, naive CD4 clonotypes were shared at a level of about 5%.

This CDR3 has 14 amino acids. The V and J ends lost 0 bases and 3 bases respectively, with 10 bases between them. The germline V gene encodes CDR1 SGHNT and CDR2 YYREEE (reference sequence). Here immunoSEQ multiplex PCR was the method, and the copy in TCRdb shows in-frame clones only, minus some. The table has hundreds of thousands of clones, nearly 95% seen once. Positive CCR7 selection of CD45RO-negative cells yielded the naive CD8 cells, and terminally differentiated effector memory CD45RA+ cells were excluded. As to this clone: No antigen is known for it.

The chain has TRBV5-4 and TRBJ2-7; tentatively, D is TRBD1 (5 bases). This TCR was sampled from a man aged 25-45 years in good health. The specimen was naive CD8+ T cells sorted from blood. For the CDR3, the DNA is TGTGCCAGCAGCTTGGGGGGCAGGGACTACGAGCAGTACTTC. It codes for CASSLGGRDYEQYF.